This TCR beta chain is from a study of shared T cell receptors in the human thymus. Trimming pared 3 bases from V and 4 bases from J, leaving 22 bases between. The germline gives CDR1 SGHRS, CDR2 YFSETQ. CDR3 length: 17 residues. Here immunoSEQ multiplex PCR was the method, and the copy in TCRdb shows in-frame clones only, minus some. Here the sample spans about 380,000 clones, approximately 95% being singletons. The sequenced sample was thymocytes. The chain employs TRBV5-1 and TRBJ1-2, with D possibly matching TRBD1 (6 bases). The TCR was taken from a human donor. The CDR3 nucleotides are TGCGCCAGCAGCTCTAACGTGACAGGAAAACTCATCTATGGCTACACCTTC. It translates to CASSSNVTGKLIYGYTF.